This passage covers 12 T cell receptor beta chains from one sample sequenced in a study of tumor-infiltrating lymphocytes in primary liver carcinoma. Total RNA amounting to 450 to 500 ng was the source from which TCR beta cDNA was made with a constant-region primer. Investigators got TCR beta libraries out of three nested multiplex PCR rounds, done with slightly modified ARM-PCR. Each of the first two PCR rounds ran roughly 10 cycles with TRBV1-TRBV30 forward and C-beta reverse primers. MiXCR was run by TCRdb on the multiplex PCR reads, yielding one entry per CDR3 protein. The sample carries tens of thousands of distinct CDR3 sequences, roughly 70% recorded once. Co-extracted RNA and DNA came from about 19-30 mg of unsorted bulk tissue. Material for sequencing was liver tumor tissue from sampling region 5. Subset defined: tumor region T5, tumor centre. The receptor source for this set is a man aged 35 to 55 with primary liver carcinoma and hepatitis B virus infection.

As regards this clonotype: This could be a read error, since a much larger clone is one nucleotide away. The chain uses TRBV28 and TRBJ2-5; 8 positions agree with TRBD1. There are 14 residues in the CDR3. Germline values: CDR1 MDHEN, CDR2 SYDVKM. V was clipped by 4 bases and J by 5 bases; unmatched bases: 6. CDR3 loop: CASSSLDRDETQYF. CDR3 in DNA: TGTGCCAGCAGTTCCTTGGACAGGGATGAGACCCAGTACTTC.

A few counts support this clonotype. The J gene is TRBJ2-1, the V gene TRBV7-6, with 11 bases lining up with TRBD2. The CDR3 is 16 amino acids. CDR1 and CDR2 from the germline V gene are SGHVS and FNYEAQ. The J segment lost 0 bases and the V segment lost 4 bases, leaving 2 bases of the junction unmatched. The CDR3 reads CASSSLAGGSYNEQFF. Here the CDR3 DNA reads TGTGCCAGCAGCTCCCTAGCGGGAGGCTCCTACAATGAGCAGTTCTTC. The full variable domain, completed using reference TRBV7-6 and TRBJ2-1, is GAGVSQSPRYKVTKRGQDVALRCDPISGHVSLYWYRQALGQGPEFLTYFNYEAQQDKSGLPNDRFSAERPEGSISTLTIQRTEQRDSAMYRCASSSLAGGSYNEQFFGPGTRLTVL.

As to this clonotype: The conserved phenylalanine or tryptophan normally closing the CDR3 is absent here, so this likely arose from a read error. The V and J genes are TRBV6-1 and TRBJ2-5; D not certain. Germline CDR1 MNHNS, CDR2 SASEGT. The CDR3 consists of 12 residues. CDR3 sequence: CVSSESRETQYS. The CDR3 DNA reads TGTGTCAGCAGTGAGAGTCGGGAGACCCAGTACTCC.

This clonotype was recorded many times. The chain has TRBV6-1 and TRBJ1-5; TRBD1 might be the D (5 bases). The CDR3 has 14 amino acids. The V and J ends lost 3 bases and 5 bases respectively, with 11 bases between them. Germline assignment: CDR1 MNHNS and CDR2 SASEGT. The CDR3 is CASSDRAGDQPQHF. The CDR3 region has the DNA TGTGCCAGCAGTGACCGGGCGGGGGATCAGCCCCAGCATTTT.

A note on this clonotype: Germline is not matched at one junction end, which may reflect a read error. The chain employs TRBV6-5 and TRBJ2-5; D is undetermined. Germline lookup yields CDR1 MNHEY and CDR2 SVGAGI. The CDR3 has 14 amino acids. The CDR3 loop reads CASSYGAARETKYF. CDR3 DNA sequence: TGTGCCAGCAGTTATGGCGCGGCACGAGAGACCAAGTACTTC.

Notes on this clonotype: Just one base apart from a much larger clone, this may be a read error. The genes are TRBV7-9 and TRBJ2-1; D is possibly TRBD1 (6 bases). Germline CDR1 is SEHNR and CDR2 is FQNEAQ (reference sequence). The CDR3 length is 16 residues. The CDR3 protein is CASRSRTVSSFNEQFF. The CDR3 DNA follows: TGTGCCAGCAGGTCAAGGACAGTAAGCTCCTTCAATGAGCAGTTCTTC.

As to this clonotype: This CDR3 is missing its conserved last phenylalanine or tryptophan, likely due to a read error. V usage is TRBV11-2 and J usage is TRBJ2-3; 9 nucleotides line up with TRBD2. The CDR3 extends over 16 amino acids. In germline, CDR1 is SGHAT, CDR2 FQNNGV. In DNA, the CDR3 is TGTGCCAGCAGCCCCACCAGCGGGGGGAGCACAGACACGCAGTATCTT. This encodes CASSPTSGGSTDTQYL.

In this sample, this clonotype turned up many times. The rearrangement joins TRBV30 to TRBJ1-1, with 12 bases aligning to TRBD1. V was clipped by 0 bases and J by 5 bases; unmatched bases: 7. CDR1 is GTSNPN and CDR2 is SVGIG in the germline V gene (reference sequence). This CDR3 region has 16 residues. CDR3 region: CAWSVPGQGAETEAFF. The CDR3 DNA is TGTGCCTGGAGTGTCCCGGGACAGGGGGCGGAAACTGAAGCTTTCTTT. The complete variable domain, with remaining parts taken from reference TRBV30 and TRBJ1-1, reads SQTIHQWPATLVQPVGSPLSLECTVEGTSNPNLYWYRQAAGRGLQLLFYSVGIGQISSEVPQNLSASRPQDRQFILSSKKLLLSDSGFYLCAWSVPGQGAETEAFFGQGTRLTVV.

This clonotype was detected only once. One junction end does not reproduce the germline sequence, and a read error may be involved. The chain links TRBV11-2 to TRBJ1-1; 7 nucleotides line up with TRBD1. Germline CDR1 and CDR2: SGHAT and FQNNGV. The CDR3 length is 14 residues. The CDR3 here is CASSLQTGRTEASF. The CDR3 coding sequence is TGTGCCAGCAGCCTACAGACAGGGCGCACTGAAGCTTCCTTT.

In the case of this clonotype: At one end, the junction sequence differs from germline, possibly due to a read error. CDR3 in DNA: TGTGCCAGCAGCCCTGGGATGGTAACATACACAGATACGCAGTACTTT. This codes for CASSPGMVTYTDTQYF. The rearrangement uses TRBV5-8 and TRBJ2-3; D remains unclear. The germline V gene has CDR1 SGHTS and CDR2 YDEGEE. The CDR3 length is 16 residues.

For this clonotype: An end of the junction does not agree with germline; a read error may underlie this. This chain connects TRBV4-1 to TRBJ1-1; TRBD1 matches 7 bases. CDR3 length equals 12 residues. The V gene's germline CDR1 is MGHRA and CDR2 YSYEKL. In nucleotides, the CDR3 is TGTGCCAGCAGCCAGCAGGGGGCTGAAGCTTTCTTT. Its protein product is CASSQQGAEAFF.

The chain is built from TRBV7-8 and TRBJ2-1; D perhaps matches TRBD2 (6 bases). CDR1 SGHVS and CDR2 FQNEAQ come from the germline V gene. The CDR3 loop spans 15 amino acids. The DNA of the CDR3 is TGTGTCAGGAGCCCAGGAGTAGCGGATTACAATGAGCAGTTCTTC. Protein product: CVRSPGVADYNEQFF. The full variable domain, completed using reference TRBV7-8 and TRBJ2-1, is GAGVSQSPRYKVAKRGQDVALRCDPISGHVSLFWYQQALGQGPEFLTYFQNEAQLDKSGLPSDRFFAERPEGSVSTLKIQRTQQEDSAVYLCVRSPGVADYNEQFFGPGTRLTVL.